Sequencing of this TCR beta chain was carried out in a study of shared clonotypes between healthy human individuals. Regarding the study as a whole: Clonotype sharing among donors was expected to depend on sequencing depth.

TCRdb's table, derived via immunoSEQ multiplex PCR, lists solely in-frame clones and lacks some. Among about 490,000 clones listed, around 80% were seen once. Worth noting for this clone: Its antigen is currently unknown.

Per the germline V gene, CDR1 is SGHRS and CDR2 is YFSETQ. With V trimmed by 4 bases and J by 4 bases, 12 bases remained unmatched. This CDR3 comprises 17 residues. The chain combines TRBV5-1 with TRBJ2-3; 10 bases fit TRBD2. The sample taken for sequencing was PBMCs. The TCR originated in a woman aged 40 to 50 in good health. Some clones in this sample may be carry-over from other donors' samples. CDR3 loop: CASSAQTSGPQADTQYF. The CDR3 nucleotides are TGCGCCAGCAGCGCACAGACTAGCGGGCCCCAGGCAGATACGCAGTATTTT.